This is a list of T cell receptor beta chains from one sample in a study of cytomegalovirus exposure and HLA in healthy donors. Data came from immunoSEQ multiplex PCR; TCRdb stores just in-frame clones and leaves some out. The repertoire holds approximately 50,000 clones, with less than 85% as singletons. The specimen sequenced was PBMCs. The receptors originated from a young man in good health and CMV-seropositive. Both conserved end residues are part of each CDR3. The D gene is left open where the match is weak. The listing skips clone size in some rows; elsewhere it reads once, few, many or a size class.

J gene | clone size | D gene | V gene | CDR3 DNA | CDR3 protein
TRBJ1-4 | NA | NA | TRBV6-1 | TGTGCCAGCAATAAGCCACTAGAAAAACTGTTTTTT | CASNKPLEKLFF
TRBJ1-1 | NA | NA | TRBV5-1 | TGCGCCAGCAGCTTGGATGGACGTTCGGTCGGGGGGGAAGCTTTCTTT | CASSLDGRSVGGEAFF
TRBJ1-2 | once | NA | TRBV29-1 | TGCAGCGTTGAACTTGCCGGGAGCTATGGCTACACCTTC | CSVELAGSYGYTF
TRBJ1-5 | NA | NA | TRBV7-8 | TGTGCCAGCAGCTTAGAGCGGCTTCAGCCCCAGCATTTT | CASSLERLQPQHF
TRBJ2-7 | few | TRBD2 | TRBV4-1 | TGCGCCAGCAGCCAAATGGGGGGGGGTTACGAGCAGTACTTC | CASSQMGGGYEQYF
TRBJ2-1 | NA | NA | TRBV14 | TGTGCCAGCAGCCAGCGGGATGAGGCCAATGAGCAGTTCTTC | CASSQRDEANEQFF
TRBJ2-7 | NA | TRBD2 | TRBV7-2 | TGTGCCAGCAGCTTAGGAACCGGGACTAGGGGCGAGCAGTACTTC | CASSLGTGTRGEQYF
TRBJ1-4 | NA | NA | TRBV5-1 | TGCGCCAGCAGCTCCCAGTCCGCAGGGGCTAGAAGTGAAAAACTGTTTTTT | CASSSQSAGARSEKLFF
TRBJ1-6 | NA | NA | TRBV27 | TGTGCCAGCAGTCTGACAGATTGGGATTCACCCCTCCACTTT | CASSLTDWDSPLHF
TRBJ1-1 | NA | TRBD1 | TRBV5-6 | TGTGCCAGCAGCTTGGTCCAGGGGGCTTGGACTGAAGCTTTCTTT | CASSLVQGAWTEAFF
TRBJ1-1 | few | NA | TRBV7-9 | TGTGCCAGCAAGGGGGTTGGAGGGAACACTGAAGCTTTCTTT | CASKGVGGNTEAFF
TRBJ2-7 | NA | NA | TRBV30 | TGTGCCTGGGGGCAGGGCGGAGGGACCTCCTACGAGCAGTACTTC | CAWGQGGGTSYEQYF
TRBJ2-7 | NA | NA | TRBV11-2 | TGTGCCAGCAGCTTAGTTCAGGCCGAGCAGTACTTC | CASSLVQAEQYF
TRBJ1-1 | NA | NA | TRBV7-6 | TGTGCCAGCAGCTTACGGGAGGGACTTTCGGCGGACCGAGGGATTGTCACTGAAGCTTTCTTT | CASSLREGLSADRGIVTEAFF
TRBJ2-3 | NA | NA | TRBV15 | TGTGCCACCAGCAGTACAGGCACAGATACGCAGTATTTT | CATSSTGTDTQYF
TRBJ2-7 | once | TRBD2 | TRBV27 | TGTGCCACTAGAGCGGGGGCCTTATACGAGCAGTACTTC | CATRAGALYEQYF
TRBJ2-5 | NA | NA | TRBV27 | TGTGCCAGCAGTTCTAACAGGGAGTGGGAGACCCAGTACTTC | CASSSNREWETQYF
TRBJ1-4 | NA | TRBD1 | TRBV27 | TGTGCCAGCAGTACTAGTCCTCCGGGACAGGGCCTATCTAATGAAAAACTGTTTTTT | CASSTSPPGQGLSNEKLFF
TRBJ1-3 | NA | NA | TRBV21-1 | TGTGCCAGCACCCTACAGGGGGCGGGAAACACCATATATTTT | CASTLQGAGNTIYF
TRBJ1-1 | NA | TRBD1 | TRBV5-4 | TGTGCCAGCAGGAACAGGGGGATAGACACTGAAGCTTTCTTT | CASRNRGIDTEAFF
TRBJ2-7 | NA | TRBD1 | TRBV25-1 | TGTGCCAGCACGATCACGGGACAGGGATACGAGCAGTACTTC | CASTITGQGYEQYF
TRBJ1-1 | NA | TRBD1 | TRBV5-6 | TGTGCCAGCAGCGCTCTGGACAGGGAAAACACTGAAGCTTTCTTT | CASSALDRENTEAFF
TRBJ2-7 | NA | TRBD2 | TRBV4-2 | TGTGCCAGCAGCCAACTAGGACTAGATACCTACGAGCAGTACTTC | CASSQLGLDTYEQYF
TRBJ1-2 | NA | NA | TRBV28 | TGTGCCAGCAGTTCCTCGGGTTCTAACTATGGCTACACCTTC | CASSSSGSNYGYTF
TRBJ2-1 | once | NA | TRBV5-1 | TGCGCCAGCAGCTTGGCCTTTTTTGATGAGCAGTTCTTC | CASSLAFFDEQFF
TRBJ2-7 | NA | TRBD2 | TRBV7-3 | TGTGCCAGCAGCCCAACCGGGACTAGTGTCGAGCAGTACTTC | CASSPTGTSVEQYF
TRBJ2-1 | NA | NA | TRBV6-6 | TGTGCCAGCAGTTACTCGACAGCCTACAATGAGCAGTTCTTC | CASSYSTAYNEQFF
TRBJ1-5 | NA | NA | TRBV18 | TGTGCCAGCACCCTTCGCGGTCCCTCCTTTAATCAGCCCCAGCATTTT | CASTLRGPSFNQPQHF
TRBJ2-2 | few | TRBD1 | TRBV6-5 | TGTGCCAGCAGAGAACAGGGGAGAGGCACCGGGGAGCTGTTTTTT | CASREQGRGTGELFF
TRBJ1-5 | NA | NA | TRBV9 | TGTGCCAGCAGCGTAGGCAGGGGTCAGCCCCAGCATTTT | CASSVGRGQPQHF
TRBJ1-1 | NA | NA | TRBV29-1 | TGCAGCGTCCGGAGGGACCTGAACACTGAAGCTTTCTTT | CSVRRDLNTEAFF
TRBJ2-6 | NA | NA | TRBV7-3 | TGTGCCAGCAGCAGAACAGGCGGCGGGGCCAACGTCCTGACTTTC | CASSRTGGGANVLTF
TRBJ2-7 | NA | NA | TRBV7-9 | TGTGCCAGCAGCTTAGGGCAGGGGAGGGCCTACGAGCAGTACTTC | CASSLGQGRAYEQYF
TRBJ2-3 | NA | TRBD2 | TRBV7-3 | TGTGCCAGCAGCTTAGGTGGGACTACTAGCACAGATACGCAGTATTTT | CASSLGGTTSTDTQYF
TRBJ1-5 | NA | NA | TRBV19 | TGTGCCAGTAGTATAGGCAGGGCCGGCAATCAGCCCCAGCATTTT | CASSIGRAGNQPQHF
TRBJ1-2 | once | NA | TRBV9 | TGTGCCAGCAGCGACCCGATACAGGCGGGATATGGCTACACCTTC | CASSDPIQAGYGYTF
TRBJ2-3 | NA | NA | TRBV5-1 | TGCGCCAGCAGCTTGGGACAGGCAGATACGCAGTATTTT | CASSLGQADTQYF
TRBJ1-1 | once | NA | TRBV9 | TGTGCCAGCAGCGTAGCTCCGGGGGCTGAAGCTTTCTTT | CASSVAPGAEAFF
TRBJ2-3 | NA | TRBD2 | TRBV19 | TGTGCCAGTAGTCTAGCGGGGGGGGATACGCAGTATTTT | CASSLAGGDTQYF
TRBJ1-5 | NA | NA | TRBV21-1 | TGTGCCAGCAGGGACAGGGGGGTTAATCAGCCCCAGCATTTT | CASRDRGVNQPQHF
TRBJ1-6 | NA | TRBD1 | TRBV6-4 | TGTGCCAGCAGTGCAGTCAGGGACAGTTCACCCCTCCACTTT | CASSAVRDSSPLHF
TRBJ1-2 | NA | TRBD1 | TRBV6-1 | TGTGCCAGCAATCCGGGACAGGAGATCTATGGCTACACCTTC | CASNPGQEIYGYTF
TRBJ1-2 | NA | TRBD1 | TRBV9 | TGTGCCAGCAGCGTCCCGGGACAGGACGCCTACACCTTC | CASSVPGQDAYTF
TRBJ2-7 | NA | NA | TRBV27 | TGTGCCAGCAGTCCGTGGACAGACACGGCACTCTCCTACGAGCAGTACTTC | CASSPWTDTALSYEQYF
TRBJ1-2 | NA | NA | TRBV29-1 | TGCAGCGTTGGAATACCTACAGGGTTAGGCTACACCTTC | CSVGIPTGLGYTF
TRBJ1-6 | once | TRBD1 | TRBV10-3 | TGTGCCATCAGTGAGGGACAGGCAAATTCACCCCTCCACTTT | CAISEGQANSPLHF
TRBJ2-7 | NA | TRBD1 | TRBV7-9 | TGTGCCAGCAGCCCATGGGACAGGGGGTCCTACGAGCAGTACTTC | CASSPWDRGSYEQYF
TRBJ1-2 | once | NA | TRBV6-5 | TGTGCCAGCAGCCGACAGAGAAACTATGGCTACACCTTC | CASSRQRNYGYTF
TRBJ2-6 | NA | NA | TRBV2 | TGTGCCAGCAGTGTCAGCTCTGGGGCCAACGTCCTGACTTTC | CASSVSSGANVLTF
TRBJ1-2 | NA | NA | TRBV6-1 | TGTGCCAGCAGTGAAGCCTACAGGTTAGGTGGCTACACCTTC | CASSEAYRLGGYTF
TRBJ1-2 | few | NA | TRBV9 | TGTGCCAGCAGCGTAGGCAGCTCGACGGGAATTAACTATGGCTACACCTTC | CASSVGSSTGINYGYTF
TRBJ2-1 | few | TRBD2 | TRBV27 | TGTGCCAGCAGTTTGTGGCCTAGCGGGGGGGCTGAGCAGTTCTTC | CASSLWPSGGAEQFF
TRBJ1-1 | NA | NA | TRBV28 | TGTGCCAGCAGTAGAATTATCGGGGGGTGGACGAACACTGAAGCTTTCTTT | CASSRIIGGWTNTEAFF
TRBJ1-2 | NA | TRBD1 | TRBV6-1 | TGTGCCAGCAGTGTTGGGAAGGAGGGGGCTGGGGGCTACACCTTC | CASSVGKEGAGGYTF
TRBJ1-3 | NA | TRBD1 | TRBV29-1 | TGCAGCGTTGAGGCCGACAGGGAGGCATCTGGAAACACCATATATTTT | CSVEADREASGNTIYF
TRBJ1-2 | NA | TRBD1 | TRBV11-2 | TGTGCCAGCAGCTTACGTCAGGACAGGGGGTACGGCTACACCTTC | CASSLRQDRGYGYTF
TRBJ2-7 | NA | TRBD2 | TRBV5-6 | TGTGCCAGCAGCCACGGGGGGGGGCGCTACGAGCAGTACTTC | CASSHGGGRYEQYF
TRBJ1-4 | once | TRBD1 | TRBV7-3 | TGTGCCAGCAGCCCTTTTGGACAGGCTAATGAAAAACTGTTTTTT | CASSPFGQANEKLFF
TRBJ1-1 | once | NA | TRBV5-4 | TGTGCCAGCAGCTCTACCGGGGGACTCACTGAAGCTTTCTTT | CASSSTGGLTEAFF